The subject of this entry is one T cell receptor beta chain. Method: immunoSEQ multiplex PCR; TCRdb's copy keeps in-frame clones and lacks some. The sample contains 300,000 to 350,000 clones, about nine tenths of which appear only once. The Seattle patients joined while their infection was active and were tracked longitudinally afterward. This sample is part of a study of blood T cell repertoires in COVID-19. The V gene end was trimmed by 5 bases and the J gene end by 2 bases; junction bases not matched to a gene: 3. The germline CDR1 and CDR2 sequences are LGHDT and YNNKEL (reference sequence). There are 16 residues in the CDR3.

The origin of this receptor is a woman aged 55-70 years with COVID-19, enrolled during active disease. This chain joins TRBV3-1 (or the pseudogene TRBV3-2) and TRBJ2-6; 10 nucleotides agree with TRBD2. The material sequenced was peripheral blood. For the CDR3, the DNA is TGTGCCAGCAGCTGGCTAGCGGGGGCTGGGGCCAACGTCCTGACTTTC. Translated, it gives CASSWLAGAGANVLTF.